This T cell receptor beta chain was captured in a study of blood T cell repertoires in COVID-19. Study-wide context: Samples came from the United States, Italy and Spain, spanning acute and convalescent COVID-19. PBMCs, B-cell-depleted T cells, or T cells provided the cDNA or gDNA that made up the material.

In the original workflow: Amplification with reference gene primers provided the estimates of nucleated cell counts. TCRdb's table, derived via immunoSEQ multiplex PCR, lists solely in-frame clones and lacks some. V, J and clone size are taken as reported in that table, and D and trimming were inferred from the DNA itself. The sample has over 60,000 clones, approximately 80% seen once; the top ten hold 15% to 20%. Germline V gene data show CDR1 as LNHDA and CDR2 as SQIVND (reference sequence). The CDR3 sequence is 15 residues long. Unmatched junction bases numbered 3, after V lost 6 bases and J lost 0 bases.

Input material: peripheral blood. The receptor's source is a man older than 75 with active COVID-19. V and J are TRBV19 and TRBJ1-4, with 8 bases fitting TRBD1. CDR3 nucleotides: TGTGCCAGTAGCGGGACAGGCGCAACTAATGAAAAACTGTTTTTT. Residues: CASSGTGATNEKLFF.